One and the same sample provided the 26 T cell receptor beta chains below, sequenced in a study of blood T cells in healthy people across ages. The authors ran a second PCR of 7 to 11 cycles using a sample-barcoded 5' primer and a J-beta primer mix. TCRdb re-analysed the 5' RACE reads in MiXCR, keeping a single row per CDR3 protein. The sample lists about 680,000 distinct CDR3 sequences; around 49% were seen once. What was sequenced was blood. The receptors originated from a woman aged 55-70 years in good health.

The chain combines TRBV6-1 with TRBJ1-6; tentatively, D is TRBD1 (5 bases). This CDR3 is 16 amino acids long. Trimming took off 6 bases at V and 5 bases at J, with 17 bases between the two ends. CDR1 is MNHNS, CDR2 SASEGT, per germline. The CDR3 region has the DNA TGTGCCAGCAGAGCAGGGAAGGGGTTGGATAATTCACCCCTCCACTTT. Encoded protein: CASRAGKGLDNSPLHF.

The chain links TRBV5-1 to TRBJ2-7; D perhaps matches TRBD1 (5 bases). The CDR3 runs to 15 residues. Germline CDR1 reads SGHRS; CDR2 reads YFSETQ. Trimming stripped 2 bases from V and 7 bases from J, with 19 bases between. CDR3 residues: CASSFVRDSPTEQYF. The CDR3 region has the DNA TGCGCCAGCAGCTTTGTCCGAGACAGCCCTACGGAGCAGTACTTC.

This chain connects TRBV10-3 to TRBJ2-1; a possible D gene is TRBD1 (6 bases). CDR1 is ENHRY and CDR2 is SYGVKD in the germline V gene. The CDR3 is made up of 12 amino acids. V was cut by 7 bases and J by 7 bases, with 11 bases left in between. The CDR3 sequence is CAITQGQNEQFF. In DNA form, the CDR3 reads TGTGCCATCACACAGGGTCAGAATGAGCAGTTCTTC.

The chain couples TRBV5-1 to TRBJ2-1; 15 positions agree with TRBD2. Germline lookup yields CDR1 SGHRS and CDR2 YFSETQ. There are 21 residues in the CDR3. The ends lost 1 base at V and 0 bases at J; junction bases unmatched: 11. The CDR3 nucleotides are TGCGCCAGCAGCTTGCCCGCTCGGACTAGCGGGAGGGCTAGCTCCTACAATGAGCAGTTCTTC. Amino acids: CASSLPARTSGRASSYNEQFF.

In its sample, this clonotype was seen once. V is TRBV9 and J is TRBJ2-4; 7 nucleotides line up with TRBD2. Judging by the DNA end, TRBJ2-7 fits better; the J call may be wrong. This CDR3 contains 15 residues. CDR1 is SGDLS, CDR2 YYNGEE, per germline. CDR3: CASSPSGNPTYEQYF. In DNA form, the CDR3 reads TGTGCCAGCAGCCCCAGCGGGAACCCAACCTACGAGCAGTACTTC.

The chain joins TRBV12-3 or TRBV12-4 to TRBJ1-2; D is uncertain. CDR3 length: 15 residues. Trimming pared 8 bases from V and 0 bases from J, leaving 16 bases between. This chain's CDR3 is CASYDWSGPNYGYTF. The CDR3 region has the DNA TGTGCCAGCTATGATTGGTCCGGGCCTAACTATGGCTACACCTTC.

This clonotype was detected only a few times. This chain connects TRBV7-3 to TRBJ2-1; weak D call: TRBD2 (6 bases). The CDR3 is 15 residues long. Trimming left V 5 bases short and J 3 bases short, with 14 bases between. Looked up from germline, CDR1 is SGHTA and CDR2 is FQGTGA. For the CDR3, the DNA is TGTGCCAGCAGCATTAGCGGTCAAAACTACAATGAGCAGTTCTTC. It is translated as CASSISGQNYNEQFF.

The chain joins TRBV7-3 to TRBJ2-1; 9 bases line up with TRBD1. Losses at the gene ends were 5 bases for V and 6 bases for J; bases not matched to a gene: 14. Germline V CDR1 and CDR2: SGHTA, FQGTGA. The CDR3 runs 17 residues. CDR3 in DNA: TGTGCCAGCAGCGGAACTAGGGGACAGGGTAGATTCAATGAGCAGTTCTTC. It translates to CASSGTRGQGRFNEQFF.

The chain couples TRBV30 to TRBJ2-2; D gene unclear. The CDR3 runs to 12 residues. Germline CDR1 GTSNPN, CDR2 SVGIG (reference sequence). Trimming shortened V by 6 bases and J by 3 bases, and 8 bases separated the two germline ends. The CDR3 DNA is TGTGCCTGCAATTTTTACACCGGGGAGCTGTTTTTT. Protein: CACNFYTGELFF.

This sequence joins TRBV7-2 and TRBJ2-1; the match to TRBD2 covers 10 bases. The CDR3 runs to 15 residues. Germline assignment: CDR1 SGHTA and CDR2 FQGNSA. The V gene end was trimmed by 4 bases and the J gene end by 6 bases; junction bases not matched to a gene: 6. The CDR3 DNA reads as TGTGCCAGCAGCTCTAGCGGGAGTCGGTTCAATGAGCAGTTCTTC. Amino acids: CASSSSGSRFNEQFF.

This clonotype has a count of ten or more. CDR3 sequence: CAISATGFSYEQYF. The CDR3 DNA sequence: TGTGCCATCAGTGCGACAGGGTTCTCCTACGAGCAGTACTTC. This chain uses TRBV10-3 with TRBJ2-7, with 7 bases matching TRBD1. J was trimmed by 0 bases and V by 4 bases; bases with no gene match: 3. The germline CDR1 and CDR2 sequences are ENHRY and SYGVKD. CDR3 size: 14 residues.

V gene TRBV12-5 combines with J gene TRBJ1-2, with D unclear. Germline V gives CDR1 LGHNT, CDR2 FRNRAP. The CDR3 covers 15 residues. Trimming shortened V by 0 bases and J by 4 bases, and 12 bases separated the two germline ends. The CDR3 bases are TGTGCTAGTGGTTTGGTGCTAGGGAATGTCTATGGCTACACCTTC. It is translated as CASGLVLGNVYGYTF.

The CDR3 DNA sequence: TGTGCCAGCAGCCCAGGGGCCGGGGGTCGTGAAAAACTGTTTTTT. The encoded protein is CASSPGAGGREKLFF. J is TRBJ1-4 and V is TRBV12-3 or TRBV12-4, with D perhaps matching TRBD1 (6 bases). V was pared by 6 bases and J by 7 bases, with 18 bases between. The CDR3 contains 15 residues.

The V call is TRBV9, the J call TRBJ2-3; D is uncertain. The CDR3 spans 14 residues. Germline V gene data show CDR1 as SGDLS and CDR2 as YYNGEE. Trimming removed 4 bases from V and 1 base from J, with 10 bases in between. The CDR3 DNA is TGTGCCAGCAGCCCTCAGACCGGCACAGATACGCAGTATTTT. Translated: CASSPQTGTDTQYF.

The chain employs TRBV29-1 and TRBJ2-5; 7 positions agree with TRBD2. V trimming: 8 bases; J trimming: 4 bases; junction bases outside the gene matches: 1. The CDR3 spans 10 residues. Looked up from germline, CDR1 is SQVTM and CDR2 is ANQGSEA. In DNA form, the CDR3 reads TGCAGCTCGGGAGGAGAGACCCAGTACTTC. This gives the protein CSSGGETQYF.

Written as DNA, the CDR3 is TGTGCCAGCAGCTTAGATGTTAAGGGTCCTAGTTTGGCAGATACGCAGTATTTT. It yields the protein CASSLDVKGPSLADTQYF. The rearrangement joins TRBV7-9 to TRBJ2-3; D is ambiguous. The V end lost 1 base, the J end lost 4 bases, and 21 bases lay between the germline ends. Per the germline V gene, CDR1 is SEHNR and CDR2 is FQNEAQ (reference sequence). The CDR3 runs 18 residues.

V is TRBV20-1 and J is TRBJ2-1; 7 bases map to TRBD1. The assigned J gene may be wrong: the sequence end matches TRBJ2-7 better. The V gene's germline CDR1 is DFQATT and CDR2 SNEGSKA (reference sequence). This CDR3 comprises 14 residues. The CDR3 DNA sequence: TGCAGTGCCGCTCCTACAGGGGCCCAGAGGGAGCAGTACTTC. This encodes CSAAPTGAQREQYF.

This clonotype was seen repeatedly, ten times or more. The genes are TRBV10-3 and TRBJ1-6, with 9 bases matching TRBD1. J was trimmed by 5 bases and V by 2 bases; bases with no gene match: 1. The CDR3 length is 15 residues. From germline, CDR1 is ENHRY and CDR2 SYGVKD. The CDR3 sequence: CAISETGGNNSPLHF. In nucleotides, the CDR3 is TGTGCCATCAGTGAGACAGGGGGCAATAATTCACCCCTCCACTTT.

The V gene is TRBV6-5, the J gene TRBJ2-7; the match to TRBD1 covers 8 bases. CDR1 is MNHEY and CDR2 is SVGAGI in the germline V gene. Unmatched junction bases numbered 2, after V lost 0 bases and J lost 4 bases. This CDR3 comprises 14 residues. CDR3 region: CASSYSRQGYEQYF. The DNA of the CDR3 is TGTGCCAGCAGTTACTCGAGACAGGGGTACGAGCAGTACTTC.

This clonotype was observed a few times. The chain joins TRBV20-1 to TRBJ2-1; 7 nucleotides match TRBD2. Germline-derived CDR1 and CDR2 are DFQATT and SNEGSKA (reference sequence). The CDR3 is 14 residues long. Trimming cost V 5 bases and J 0 bases; bases outside gene matches: 4. DNA of the CDR3: TGCAGTGCTCACCGGGACTACTCCTACAATGAGCAGTTCTTC. Translated, it gives CSAHRDYSYNEQFF.

This clonotype has ten or more counts. This CDR3 reads CASSLRDTQYF. CDR3 nucleotides: TGTGCCAGCAGTTTAAGGGATACGCAGTATTTT. The chain recombines TRBV12-3 or TRBV12-4 with TRBJ2-3; D remains ambiguous. The V end lost 2 bases, the J end lost 6 bases, and 3 bases lay between the germline ends. CDR3 length: 11 residues.

This clonotype was found many times. The chain employs TRBV20-1 and TRBJ2-7; D tentatively reads TRBD1 or TRBD2 (5 bases each). The V gene lost 6 bases and the J gene lost 4 bases, with 16 bases spanning the gap. Germline V gives CDR1 DFQATT, CDR2 SNEGSKA (reference sequence). The CDR3 covers 13 residues. The CDR3 loop reads CSAPGTTRYEQYF. The CDR3 DNA is TGCAGTGCCCCAGGGACCACTCGGTACGAGCAGTACTTC.

A note on this clonotype: Germline and junction disagree at one end, which may indicate a read error. The V gene is TRBV9, the J gene TRBJ2-3; D is possibly TRBD2 (6 bases). The CDR3 is 15 residues long. Germline V gene data show CDR1 as SGDLS and CDR2 as YYNGEE. The chain's CDR3 is CTSSVGGGTTDTQYF. The CDR3 DNA reads TGTACCAGCAGCGTAGGTGGAGGGACCACAGATACGCAGTATTTT.

This clonotype has more than one count but fewer than ten. The genes are TRBV4-3 and TRBJ1-2; the D is unclear. V dropped 0 bases and J dropped 2 bases, with 7 bases sitting between them. Germline assignment: CDR1 LGHNA and CDR2 YSLEER. The CDR3 contains 14 residues. CDR3 amino acids: CASSQDSENYGYTF. In nucleotides, the CDR3 is TGCGCCAGCAGCCAAGATTCGGAGAACTATGGCTACACCTTC.

This rearrangement joins TRBV6-6 to TRBJ2-7, with 7 nucleotides matching TRBD1. The germline V gene has CDR1 MNHNY and CDR2 SVGAGI (reference sequence). The CDR3 is 14 amino acids. V lost 8 bases, J lost 7 bases, and 14 bases stayed unmatched. The CDR3 DNA is TGTGCCAGCCACGCCGGAGAGGGGGCGGGTGAGCAGTACTTC. It translates to CASHAGEGAGEQYF.

The chain carries TRBV5-1 and TRBJ1-2, with a weak D call TRBD1 (5 bases). V was clipped by 0 bases and J by 3 bases, with 12 bases between them. This CDR3 has 15 amino acids. Looked up from germline, CDR1 is SGHRS and CDR2 is YFSETQ. The CDR3 sequence: CASSLAGREDYGYTF. For the CDR3, the DNA is TGCGCCAGCAGCTTGGCAGGGAGGGAGGACTATGGCTACACCTTC.